A single sample is the source of the 7 T cell receptor beta chains below, sequenced in a study of cytomegalovirus exposure and HLA in healthy donors. 13 Jbeta primers and 60 Vbeta primers were used for the PCR. The data were produced by immunoSEQ multiplex PCR, yet TCRdb's version contains in-frame clones alone and is incomplete. The repertoire has 130,000 or so clones, approximately 87% of them found once; the top ten carry approximately 1.5%. The sequenced sample consisted of PBMCs. The receptors were sampled from a man aged 35 to 55 in good health and CMV-seronegative.

This clone was observed a handful of times. Within the sample, other DNA sequences also encode this same CDR3. V usage is TRBV7-9 and J usage is TRBJ2-7; the match to TRBD1 covers 10 bases. From germline, CDR1 is SEHNR and CDR2 FQNEAQ (reference sequence). V shed 3 bases, J shed 4 bases, and the junction held 6 bases outside the gene matches. The CDR3 has 15 residues. This CDR3 is CASSLGDRGRYEQYF. The CDR3 DNA reads TGTGCCAGCAGCTTGGGGGACAGGGGACGGTACGAGCAGTACTTC.

The gene calls are TRBV10-3 and TRBJ2-3; TRBD2 aligns across 7 bases. Trimming cost V 6 bases and J 5 bases; bases outside gene matches: 8. CDR3 length: 14 residues. Per the germline V gene, CDR1 is ENHRY and CDR2 is SYGVKD. The CDR3 sequence: CAISPAGTGDTQYF. The CDR3 DNA follows: TGTGCCATCAGCCCAGCGGGAACGGGAGATACGCAGTATTTT.

A few counts support this clone. The V and J genes are TRBV7-2 and TRBJ2-1, with D possibly being TRBD2 (6 bases). The CDR3 is 15 residues long. Deletions cut 4 bases from V and 3 bases from J, with 13 bases between. In germline, CDR1 is SGHTA, CDR2 FQGNSA. As DNA, the CDR3 is TGTGCCAGCAGCTCCCTAAGAGCGGGCTACAATGAGCAGTTCTTC. This codes for CASSSLRAGYNEQFF. Combining the CDR3 with reference TRBV7-2 and TRBJ2-1 gives the whole variable domain GAGVSQSPSNKVTEKGKDVELRCDPISGHTALYWYRQSLGQGLEFLIYFQGNSAPDKSGLPSDRFSAERTGGSVSTLTIQRTQQEDSAVYLCASSSLRAGYNEQFFGPGTRLTVL.

The rearrangement joins TRBV4-1 to TRBJ1-1; TRBD1 is a possible D gene (6 bases). The CDR3 sequence is 16 residues long. Trimming took off 4 bases at V and 3 bases at J, with 18 bases between the two ends. Germline CDR1 reads MGHRA; CDR2 reads YSYEKL. CDR3 DNA sequence: TGCGCCAGCAGCCCGGGGGCGGGGGCGCGTGACACTGAAGCTTTCTTT. It is translated as CASSPGAGARDTEAFF.

This chain links TRBV12-5 with TRBJ1-1, with 11 bases aligning to TRBD1. The germline V gene has CDR1 LGHNT and CDR2 FRNRAP. The CDR3 has 18 residues. Germline trimming cut 4 bases from V and 4 bases from J; bases unmatched to any gene: 14. CDR3 loop: CASGSPPGQGGKGTEAFF. DNA of the CDR3: TGTGCTAGTGGTTCCCCCCCGGGACAGGGGGGTAAGGGCACTGAAGCTTTCTTT.

The gene calls are TRBV29-1 and TRBJ2-1; the match to TRBD1 covers 10 bases. Germline-derived CDR1 and CDR2 are SQVTM and ANQGSEA. This CDR3 comprises 13 residues. V trimming: 7 bases; J trimming: 7 bases; junction bases outside the gene matches: 7. CDR3 nucleotides: TGCAGCGCCGGACAGGGGGGGGATAATGAGCAGTTCTTC. This encodes CSAGQGGDNEQFF.

The rearrangement links TRBV9 to TRBJ2-7; D perhaps matches TRBD1 (5 bases). V shed 0 bases and J shed 5 bases, with 12 bases lying between them. CDR1 and CDR2 from the germline V gene are SGDLS and YYNGEE. The CDR3 loop spans 14 amino acids. The DNA of the CDR3 is TGTGCCAGCAGCGTAGCTGGTGGGGCCCACGAGCAGTACTTC. Translating it yields CASSVAGGAHEQYF.